This TCR beta chain was sequenced for a study of blood T cell repertoires in COVID-19. Study in general: The cDNA or gDNA used as material had been derived from T cells, B-cell-depleted T cells, or PBMCs.

Original processing notes: Estimation of nucleated cell counts relied on the amplification of reference gene primers. Profiled with immunoSEQ multiplex PCR; TCRdb holds only in-frame clones, not every one. That table gives V, J and clone size, and the DNA gave D and trimming. This table has under 300,000 clones, approximately 92% appearing once. Clinical histories supplied by participants themselves formed the basis of cohort assignment. Cohort 3 donors were reported recovered after two negative PCRs, clearance, or symptom resolution. Germline V gives CDR1 SGHNT, CDR2 YENEEA. The J segment lost 3 bases and the V segment lost 2 bases, leaving 7 bases of the junction unmatched. The CDR3 loop spans 15 amino acids.

The chain carries TRBV11-3 and TRBJ2-7; 7 bases are shared with TRBD2. The TCR comes from a woman aged 18-29 years who had recovered from COVID-19. The specimen was PBMCs or T cells enriched from blood (not recorded which). The DNA of the CDR3 is TGTGCCAGCAGCTTAAGGCTAGCGGATAACTACGAGCAGTACTTC. Residues: CASSLRLADNYEQYF.